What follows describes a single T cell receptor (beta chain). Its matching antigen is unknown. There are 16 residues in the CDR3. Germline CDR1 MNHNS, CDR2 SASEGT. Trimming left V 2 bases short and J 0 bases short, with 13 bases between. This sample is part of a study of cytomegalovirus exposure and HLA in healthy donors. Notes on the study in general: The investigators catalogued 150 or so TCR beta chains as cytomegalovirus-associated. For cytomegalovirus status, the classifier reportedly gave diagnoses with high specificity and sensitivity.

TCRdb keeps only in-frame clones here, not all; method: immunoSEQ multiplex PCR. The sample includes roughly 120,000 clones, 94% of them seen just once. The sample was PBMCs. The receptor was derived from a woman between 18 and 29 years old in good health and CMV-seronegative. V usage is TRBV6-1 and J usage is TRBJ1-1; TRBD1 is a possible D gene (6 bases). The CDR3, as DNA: TGTGCCAGCAGTGAACGCCTGACAGGTATGAACACTGAAGCTTTCTTT. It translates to CASSERLTGMNTEAFF.